The 12 T cell receptor beta chains reported below all come from one sample, sequenced in a study of blood T cell repertoires in COVID-19 (dated by TCRdb to between 2020 and 2021). The library was prepared using the immunoSEQ multiplex PCR assay. Not all clones reach the TCRdb copy of this immuneACCESS table, which keeps in-frame sequences only. Checked studies attribute under half of the gap to unresolved V genes and leave the rest unexplained. The table for this sample lists 90,000 to 120,000 clones; more than 75% of them were counted only once. Approximately 26% of the sample is taken by the ten largest. Sequencing input: peripheral blood. The receptors come from a man in his sixties with acute or convalescent COVID-19.

V usage is TRBV30 and J usage is TRBJ2-7; D not certain. V was shortened by 2 bases and J by 3 bases, with 11 bases between the two germline ends. Germline loops: CDR1 GTSNPN, CDR2 SVGIG (reference sequence). This CDR3 contains 13 residues. CDR3 nucleotides: TGTGCCTGGAGTAGCCTGGCAGGCTACGAGCAGTACGTC. The encoded protein is CAWSSLAGYEQYV.

V usage is TRBV6-6 and J usage is TRBJ2-3; 9 positions match TRBD2. V dropped 6 bases and J dropped 3; count of bases not matched to a gene: 10. This CDR3 region has 16 residues. In germline, CDR1 is MNHNY, CDR2 SVGAGI (reference sequence). CDR3 coding DNA: TGTGCCAGCAGCAATAGAGCGGGAGGTTTGACAGATACGCAGTATTTT. Protein: CASSNRAGGLTDTQYF.

This chain uses TRBV28 with TRBJ2-5; D possibly corresponds to TRBD2 (5 bases). The CDR3 is 15 amino acids. Trimming took 6 bases from V and 5 from J, leaving 19 bases between them. Germline V gene lookup returns CDR1 MDHEN and CDR2 SYDVKM. The CDR3 spells CASSQPSLRAETQYF. In nucleotides, the CDR3 is TGTGCCAGCAGCCAACCCTCGCTGCGGGCGGAGACCCAGTACTTC.

This chain links TRBV28 with TRBJ2-3; 9 bases map to TRBD2. CDR3 length: 14 amino acids. V shed 6 bases, J shed 0 bases, and the junction held 1 base outside the gene matches. Looked up from germline, CDR1 is MDHEN and CDR2 is SYDVKM. CDR3 sequence (DNA): TGTGCCAGCAGCCTAGCGGGGAGCACAGATACGCAGTATTTT. It specifies CASSLAGSTDTQYF.

This chain links TRBV5-4 with TRBJ2-1; D perhaps matches TRBD2 (6 bases). The CDR3 length is 15 residues. Germline V CDR1 and CDR2: SGHNT, YYREEE (reference sequence). V lost 1 base to trimming and J lost 1 base, with 9 bases between them. The CDR3 reads CASSLNSGSYNEQFF. In nucleotides, the CDR3 is TGTGCCAGCAGCTTGAACAGCGGGTCCTACAATGAGCAGTTCTTC.

This clone came up once. The CDR3 sequence is CASSIYQGGGNQPQHF. In DNA form, the CDR3 reads TGTGCCAGTAGTATTTACCAGGGGGGAGGCAATCAGCCCCAGCATTTT. The rearrangement uses TRBV19 and TRBJ1-5, with TRBD1 matching over 7 bases. The junction had 7 bases not matched to a gene; V was cut back by 3 bases and J by 2 bases. The CDR3 covers 16 residues. CDR1 is LNHDA, CDR2 SQIVND, per germline (reference sequence).

The chain employs TRBV4-1 and TRBJ2-3; no definite D call. CDR1 and CDR2 from the germline V gene are MGHRA and YSYEKL. The CDR3 extends over 15 amino acids. Trimming took off 3 bases at V and 3 bases at J, with 13 bases between the two ends. The CDR3 loop reads CASSHQPIATDTQYF. For the CDR3, the DNA is TGCGCCAGCAGCCATCAACCAATCGCGACAGATACGCAGTATTTT.

The genes are TRBV28 and TRBJ1-5; D remains unclear. Germline V gene lookup returns CDR1 MDHEN and CDR2 SYDVKM. V gave up 4 bases and J gave up 0 bases, with 10 bases separating them. This CDR3 contains 15 residues. CDR3 amino acids: CASSSSSYSNQPQHF. CDR3 nucleotide sequence: TGTGCCAGCAGTTCGTCATCCTATAGCAATCAGCCCCAGCATTTT.

This clone was counted a single time. V is TRBV5-1 and J is TRBJ1-3, with 7 bases lining up with TRBD1. The V and J ends lost 1 base and 4 bases, in that order; junction bases with no gene match: 5. The CDR3 has 15 residues. Per the germline V gene, CDR1 is SGHRS and CDR2 is YFSETQ. The CDR3 here is CASSLTQGSGNTIYF. The CDR3 bases are TGCGCCAGCAGCTTGACACAGGGGTCCGGAAACACCATATATTTT.

This chain links TRBV5-5 with TRBJ1-4, with 8 bases that match TRBD1. The CDR3 covers 16 residues. Germline V gene sequence: CDR1 SGHKS, CDR2 YYEKEE (reference sequence). The V and J ends lost 4 bases and 7 bases, in that order; junction bases with no gene match: 12. The CDR3 region is CASSPSARQGSEKLFF. The CDR3 region has the DNA TGTGCCAGCAGCCCTTCCGCAAGACAGGGGAGTGAAAAACTGTTTTTT.

This clone was found a few times. The chain is built from TRBV11-2 and TRBJ1-5; 8 bases agree with TRBD1. V dropped 6 bases and J dropped 7; count of bases not matched to a gene: 8. CDR1 SGHAT and CDR2 FQNNGV come from the germline V gene. CDR3 length equals 14 residues. CDR3 in amino acids: CASSYTGGVQPQHF. DNA for the CDR3: TGTGCCAGCAGTTATACAGGGGGTGTACAGCCCCAGCATTTT.

The chain links TRBV5-6 to TRBJ2-3; D gene unclear. Per germline, CDR1 SGHDT and CDR2 YYEEEE. The CDR3 length is 16 residues. V lost 1 base and J lost 2, with 14 bases in between. The CDR3 nucleotides are TGTGCCAGCAGCTTGCTCTTAGCCCGATCCACAGATACGCAGTATTTT. It codes for CASSLLLARSTDTQYF. The full variable domain, with the rest looked up from reference TRBV5-6 and TRBJ2-3, is DAGVTQSPTHLIKTRGQQVTLRCSPKSGHDTVSWYQQALGQGPQFIFQYYEEEERQRGNFPDRFSGHQFPNYSSELNVNALLLGDSALYLCASSLLLARSTDTQYFGPGTRLTVL.